Included here is one T cell receptor beta chain sequence, with context. Per the study methods: Reference gene primer amplification yielded estimated nucleated cell counts. Sequenced by immunoSEQ multiplex PCR; TCRdb stores in-frame clones only, minus some. That table gives V, J and clone size, and the DNA gave D and trimming. This table holds more than 250,000 clones, 87% found once. The data stem from a study of blood T cell repertoires in COVID-19. Study in general: COVID-19 samples from acute and convalescent phases originated in the United States, Italy and Spain. T cells, B-cell-depleted T cells, or PBMCs supplied cDNA or gDNA.

From germline, CDR1 is SGHTA and CDR2 FQGNSA. The CDR3 has 15 residues. With V trimmed by 5 bases and J by 2 bases, 8 bases remained unmatched. This clonotype was obtained from a man in his fifties with active or convalescent COVID-19. This chain uses TRBV7-2 with TRBJ2-7; 8 positions match TRBD2. The sample comprised peripheral blood. The CDR3 sequence: CASSPTSGPTYEQYF. The CDR3, as DNA: TGTGCCAGCAGCCCTACTAGCGGACCCACCTACGAGCAGTACTTC. The full variable domain, its missing parts supplied by reference TRBV7-2 and TRBJ2-7, is GAGVSQSPSNKVTEKGKDVELRCDPISGHTALYWYRQSLGQGLEFLIYFQGNSAPDKSGLPSDRFSAERTGGSVSTLTIQRTQQEDSAVYLCASSPTSGPTYEQYFGPGTRLTVT.